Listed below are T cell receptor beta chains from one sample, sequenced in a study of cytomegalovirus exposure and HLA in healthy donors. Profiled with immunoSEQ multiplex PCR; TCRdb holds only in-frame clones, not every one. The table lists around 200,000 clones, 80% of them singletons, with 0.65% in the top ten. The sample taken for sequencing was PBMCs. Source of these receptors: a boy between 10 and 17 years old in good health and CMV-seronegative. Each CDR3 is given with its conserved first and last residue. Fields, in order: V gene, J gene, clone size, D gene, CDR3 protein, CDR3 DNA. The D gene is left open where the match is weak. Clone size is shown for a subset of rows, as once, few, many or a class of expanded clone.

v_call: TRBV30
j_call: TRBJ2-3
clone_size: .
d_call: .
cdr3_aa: CAWSNSLGFASTDTQYF
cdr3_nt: TGTGCCTGGAGTAATTCTCTAGGATTTGCTAGCACAGATACGCAGTATTTT

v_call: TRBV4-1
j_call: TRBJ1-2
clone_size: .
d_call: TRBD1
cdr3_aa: CASSPGQGPNYGYTF
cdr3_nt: TGCGCCAGCAGCCCGGGACAGGGTCCTAACTATGGCTACACCTTC

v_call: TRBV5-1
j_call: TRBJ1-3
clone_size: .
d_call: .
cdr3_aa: CASSLRGNGRSGNTIYF
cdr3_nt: TGCGCCAGCAGCTTGCGGGGTAACGGCCGCTCTGGAAACACCATATATTTT

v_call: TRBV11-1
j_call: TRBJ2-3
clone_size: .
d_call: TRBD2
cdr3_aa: CASSSRGREDTDTQYF
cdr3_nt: TGTGCCAGCAGCTCCCGGGGACGGGAGGATACAGATACGCAGTATTTT

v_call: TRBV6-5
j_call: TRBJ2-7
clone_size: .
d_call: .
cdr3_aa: CASTRDRSSYEQYF
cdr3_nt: TGTGCCAGCACCCGTGACAGGAGCTCCTACGAGCAGTACTTC

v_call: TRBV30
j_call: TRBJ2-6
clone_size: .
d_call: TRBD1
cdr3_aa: CAWSVRVVTGELGASVLTF
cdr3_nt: TGTGCCTGGAGTGTACGGGTCGTGACAGGGGAGCTTGGGGCCAGCGTCCTGACTTTC

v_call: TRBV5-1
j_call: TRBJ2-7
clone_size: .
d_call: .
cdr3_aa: CASSLIGVRTSYEQYF
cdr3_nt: TGCGCCAGCAGCTTAATCGGGGTTCGGACTTCCTACGAGCAGTACTTC

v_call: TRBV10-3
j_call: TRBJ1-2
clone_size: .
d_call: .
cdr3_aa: CASSRVANYGYTF
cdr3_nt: TGTGCCAGCAGCCGGGTCGCTAACTATGGCTACACCTTC

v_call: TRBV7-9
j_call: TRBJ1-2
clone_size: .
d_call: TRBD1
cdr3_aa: CASSTTGGNYGYTF
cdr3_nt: TGTGCCAGCAGCACCACAGGGGGCAACTATGGCTACACCTTC

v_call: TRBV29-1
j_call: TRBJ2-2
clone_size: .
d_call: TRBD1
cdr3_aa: CSGQANTGELFF
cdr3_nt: TGCAGTGGACAGGCTAACACCGGGGAGCTGTTTTTT

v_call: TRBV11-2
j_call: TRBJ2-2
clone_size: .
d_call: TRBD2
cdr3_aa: CASSSGTSPTGSLFF
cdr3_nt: TGTGCCAGCAGCTCGGGGACTAGCCCCACGGGAAGTCTGTTTTTT

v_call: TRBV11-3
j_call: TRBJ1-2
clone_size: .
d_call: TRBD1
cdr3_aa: CASSLALTGGYTF
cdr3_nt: TGTGCCAGCAGCTTAGCCCTGACAGGGGGCTACACCTTC

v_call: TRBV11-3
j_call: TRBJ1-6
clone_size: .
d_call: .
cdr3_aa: CASSEDSSYNSPLHF
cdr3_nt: TGTGCCAGCAGCGAGGACAGCTCCTATAATTCACCCCTCCACTTT

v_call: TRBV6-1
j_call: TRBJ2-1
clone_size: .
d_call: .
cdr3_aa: CASSAPASSYNEQFF
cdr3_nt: TGTGCCAGCAGTGCCCCCGCTAGCTCCTACAATGAGCAGTTCTTC

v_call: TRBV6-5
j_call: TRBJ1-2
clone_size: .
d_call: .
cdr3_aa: CASSYGGEGYGYTF
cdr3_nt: TGTGCCAGCAGTTACGGCGGGGAAGGCTATGGCTACACCTTC

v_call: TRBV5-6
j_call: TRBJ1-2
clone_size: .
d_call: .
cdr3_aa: CASSLSTGYGYTF
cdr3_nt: TGTGCCAGCAGCTTGAGTACAGGGTATGGCTACACCTTC

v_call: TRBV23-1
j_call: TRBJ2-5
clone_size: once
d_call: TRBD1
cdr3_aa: CASSWTGFEEETQYF
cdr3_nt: TGCGCCAGCAGCTGGACAGGGTTTGAGGAAGAGACCCAGTACTTC

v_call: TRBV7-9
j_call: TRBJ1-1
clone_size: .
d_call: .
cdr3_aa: CASSFTDTEAFF
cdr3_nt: TGTGCCAGCAGCTTCACAGACACTGAAGCTTTCTTT

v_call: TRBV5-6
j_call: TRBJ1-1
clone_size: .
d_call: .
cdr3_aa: CASSLGREGAFF
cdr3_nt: TGTGCCAGCAGCTTGGGAAGGGAGGGAGCTTTCTTT

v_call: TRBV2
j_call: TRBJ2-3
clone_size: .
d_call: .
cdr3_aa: CASSGETTDTQYF
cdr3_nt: TGTGCCAGCAGTGGGGAGACCACAGATACGCAGTATTTT

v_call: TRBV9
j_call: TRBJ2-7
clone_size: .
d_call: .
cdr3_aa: CASSAGEGFSIYEQYF
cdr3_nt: TGTGCCAGCAGCGCAGGGGAAGGGTTCTCCATCTACGAGCAGTACTTC

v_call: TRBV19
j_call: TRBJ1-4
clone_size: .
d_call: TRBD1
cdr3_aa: CASDRGWANEKLFF
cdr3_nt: TGTGCCAGCGACAGGGGATGGGCTAATGAAAAACTGTTTTTT

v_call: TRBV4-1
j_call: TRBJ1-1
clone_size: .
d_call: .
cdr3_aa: CASSLSRANTEAFF
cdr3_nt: TGCGCCAGCAGCCTATCGAGGGCGAACACTGAAGCTTTCTTT

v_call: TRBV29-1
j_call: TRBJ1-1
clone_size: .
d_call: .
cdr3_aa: CSVEEGGRGDTEAFF
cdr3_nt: TGCAGCGTTGAAGAAGGGGGTAGGGGTGACACTGAAGCTTTCTTT

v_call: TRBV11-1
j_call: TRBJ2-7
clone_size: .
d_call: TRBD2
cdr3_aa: CASTASGAPPYEQYF
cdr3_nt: TGTGCCAGCACGGCTAGCGGAGCCCCCCCCTACGAGCAGTACTTC

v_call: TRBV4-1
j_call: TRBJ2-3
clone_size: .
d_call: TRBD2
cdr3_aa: CASSQEGGTSSDTQYF
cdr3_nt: TGCGCCAGCAGCCAAGAGGGGGGGACGTCATCTGATACGCAGTATTTT

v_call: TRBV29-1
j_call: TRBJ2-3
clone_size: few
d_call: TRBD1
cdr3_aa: CSVAGQGTDTQYF
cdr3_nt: TGCAGCGTTGCGGGACAGGGGACAGATACGCAGTATTTT

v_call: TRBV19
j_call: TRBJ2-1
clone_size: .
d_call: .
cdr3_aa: CASSISTGQFF
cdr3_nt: TGTGCCAGTAGTATCAGTACAGGGCAGTTCTTC

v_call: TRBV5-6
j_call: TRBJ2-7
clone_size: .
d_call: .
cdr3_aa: CASSDGGWSNEQYF
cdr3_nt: TGTGCCAGCAGCGACGGGGGTTGGTCGAACGAGCAGTACTTC

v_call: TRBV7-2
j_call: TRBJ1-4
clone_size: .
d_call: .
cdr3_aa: CASSLAGAGEKLFF
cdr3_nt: TGTGCCAGCAGCTTAGCAGGGGCGGGGGAAAAACTGTTTTTT

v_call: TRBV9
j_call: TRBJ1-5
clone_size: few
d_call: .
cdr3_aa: CASSASQGQPQHF
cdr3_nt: TGTGCCAGCAGCGCATCACAGGGCCAGCCCCAGCATTTT

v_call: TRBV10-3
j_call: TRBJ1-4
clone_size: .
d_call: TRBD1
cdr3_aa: CAISGSQGEEKLFF
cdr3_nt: TGTGCCATCAGTGGGTCACAGGGGGAAGAAAAACTGTTTTTT

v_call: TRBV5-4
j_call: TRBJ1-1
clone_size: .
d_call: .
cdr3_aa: CASSPTTSSNTEAFF
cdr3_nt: TGTGCCAGCAGCCCGACTACAAGTTCGAACACTGAAGCTTTCTTT

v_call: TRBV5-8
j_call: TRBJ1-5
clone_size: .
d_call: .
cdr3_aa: CASSSKGIGQPQHF
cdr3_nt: TGTGCCAGCAGCTCGAAGGGGATAGGTCAGCCCCAGCATTTT

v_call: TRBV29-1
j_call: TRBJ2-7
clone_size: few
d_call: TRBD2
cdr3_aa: CSVGAGVWEQYF
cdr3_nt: TGCAGCGTTGGAGCGGGAGTATGGGAGCAGTACTTC

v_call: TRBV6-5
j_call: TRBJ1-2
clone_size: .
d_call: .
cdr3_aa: CASSDTAYGYTF
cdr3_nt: TGTGCCAGCAGTGATACTGCCTATGGCTACACCTTC

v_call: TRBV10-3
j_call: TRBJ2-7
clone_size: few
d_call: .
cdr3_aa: CAISAPGKYEQYF
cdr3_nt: TGTGCCATCAGTGCCCCGGGAAAATACGAGCAGTACTTC

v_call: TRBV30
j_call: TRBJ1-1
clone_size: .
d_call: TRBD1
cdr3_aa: CAWSSDRGTEAFF
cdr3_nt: TGTGCCTGGAGTTCGGACAGGGGCACTGAAGCTTTCTTT

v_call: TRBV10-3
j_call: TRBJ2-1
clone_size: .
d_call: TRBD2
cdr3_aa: CAISASSGTFEQFF
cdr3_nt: TGTGCCATCAGTGCTTCGAGCGGGACTTTTGAGCAGTTCTTC

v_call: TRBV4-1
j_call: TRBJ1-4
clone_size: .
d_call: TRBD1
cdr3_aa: CASSQDQGATPTNEKLFF
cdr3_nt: TGCGCCAGCAGCCAAGATCAGGGGGCAACTCCAACTAATGAAAAACTGTTTTTT

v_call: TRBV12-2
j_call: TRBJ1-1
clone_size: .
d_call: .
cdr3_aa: CASRLRFWDITRGAFF
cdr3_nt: TGCGCAAGTCGCCTTAGGTTTTGGGACATAACAAGAGGAGCTTTCTTT

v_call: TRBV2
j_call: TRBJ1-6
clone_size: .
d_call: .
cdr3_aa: CASVDGQGNSPLHF
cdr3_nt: TGTGCCAGCGTCGATGGCCAGGGTAATTCACCCCTCCACTTT

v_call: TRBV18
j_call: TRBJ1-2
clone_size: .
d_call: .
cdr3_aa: CASSPEQRSYGYTF
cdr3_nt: TGTGCCAGCTCACCAGAACAGAGATCTTATGGCTACACCTTC

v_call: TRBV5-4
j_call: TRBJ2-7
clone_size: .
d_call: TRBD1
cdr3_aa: CASSLGQGNYEQYF
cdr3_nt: TGTGCCAGCAGCTTGGGACAGGGTAACTACGAGCAGTACTTC

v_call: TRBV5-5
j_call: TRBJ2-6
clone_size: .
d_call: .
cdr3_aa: CASSLMGGTGANVLTF
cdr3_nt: TGTGCCAGCAGCTTGATGGGGGGAACTGGGGCCAACGTCCTGACTTTC

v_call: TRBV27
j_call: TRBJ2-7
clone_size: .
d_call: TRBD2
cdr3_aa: CASSDLAERNSYEQYF
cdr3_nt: TGTGCCAGCAGCGATCTAGCGGAAAGGAACTCCTACGAGCAGTACTTC

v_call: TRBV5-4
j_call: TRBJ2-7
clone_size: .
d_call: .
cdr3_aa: CASSLAQGGEQYF
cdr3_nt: TGTGCCAGCAGCTTGGCTCAGGGTGGCGAGCAGTACTTC

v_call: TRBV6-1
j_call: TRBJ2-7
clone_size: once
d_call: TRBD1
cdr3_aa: CASSEAHRGTYEQYF
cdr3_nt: TGTGCCAGCAGTGAAGCACACAGGGGTACCTACGAGCAGTACTTC

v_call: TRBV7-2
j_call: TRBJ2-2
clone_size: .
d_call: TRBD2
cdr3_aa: CASSLVPGLAGDTGELFF
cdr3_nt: TGTGCCAGCAGCTTAGTTCCGGGACTAGCGGGAGACACCGGGGAGCTGTTTTTT

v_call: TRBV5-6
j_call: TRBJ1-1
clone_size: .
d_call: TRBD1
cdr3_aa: CASSFRTGRFEAFF
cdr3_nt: TGTGCCAGCAGCTTTAGGACAGGGCGCTTTGAAGCTTTCTTT

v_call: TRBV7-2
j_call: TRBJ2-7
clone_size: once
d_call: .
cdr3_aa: CASSPRGTYEQYF
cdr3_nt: TGTGCCAGCAGCCCCCGCGGGACCTACGAGCAGTACTTC

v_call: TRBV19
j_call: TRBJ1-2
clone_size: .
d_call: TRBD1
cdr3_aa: CASNMPSEGAEGYTF
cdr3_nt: TGTGCCAGTAATATGCCCAGCGAGGGGGCAGAGGGCTACACCTTC

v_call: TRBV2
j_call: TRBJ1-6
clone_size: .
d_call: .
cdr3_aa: CASRERQSSYNSPLHF
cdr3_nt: TGTGCCAGCAGGGAAAGACAGAGCTCCTATAATTCACCCCTCCACTTT

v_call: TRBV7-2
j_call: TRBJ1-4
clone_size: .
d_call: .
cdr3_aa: CASSLSAIQTPEKLFF
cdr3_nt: TGTGCCAGCAGCTTAAGTGCGATCCAAACCCCAGAAAAACTGTTTTTT

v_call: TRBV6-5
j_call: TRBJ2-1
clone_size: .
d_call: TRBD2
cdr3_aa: CASSYGGGSGNEQFF
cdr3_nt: TGTGCCAGCAGTTACGGGGGGGGGTCCGGCAATGAGCAGTTCTTC

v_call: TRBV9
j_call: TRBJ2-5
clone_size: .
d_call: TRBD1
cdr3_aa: CASSPRDREVQYF
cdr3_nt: TGTGCCAGCAGCCCCAGGGACAGGGAGGTCCAGTACTTC

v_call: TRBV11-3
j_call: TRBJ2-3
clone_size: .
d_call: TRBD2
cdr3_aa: CASSLDQRGTDTQYF
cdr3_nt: TGTGCCAGCAGCTTAGATCAGCGGGGAACAGATACGCAGTATTTT